Listed here is a single TCR beta chain. Its specificity is not known. The CDR3 sequence is 13 residues long. V was clipped by 8 bases and J by 2 bases; unmatched bases: 4. Per germline, CDR1 LNHDA and CDR2 SQIVND (reference sequence). This sample stems from a study of shared clonotypes between healthy human individuals. Study in general: Those who served as donors were a couple of women and a few men between the ages of 18 and 49. Overall study findings and caveats: With several donors compared, about 5.2% of naive CD4 clonotypes were shared.

Naive CD45RA+ and memory CD45RA-negative subsets were split from CD4+ cells. Assay: immunoSEQ multiplex PCR; the TCRdb copy retains only in-frame clones and omits some. The data show around 1,000,000 clones, about 72% seen once. V and J are TRBV19 and TRBJ2-3, with 7 bases identical to TRBD1. The specimen sequenced was memory CD4+ T cells from PBMCs. Documented subset: CD45RA-negative fraction. This sequence was found in a man aged 18 to 35 in good health. Some clones in this sample may be carry-over from other donors' samples. This chain's CDR3 is CASHGTDTDTQYF. DNA of the CDR3: TGTGCCAGTCATGGGACAGACACAGATACGCAGTATTTT.